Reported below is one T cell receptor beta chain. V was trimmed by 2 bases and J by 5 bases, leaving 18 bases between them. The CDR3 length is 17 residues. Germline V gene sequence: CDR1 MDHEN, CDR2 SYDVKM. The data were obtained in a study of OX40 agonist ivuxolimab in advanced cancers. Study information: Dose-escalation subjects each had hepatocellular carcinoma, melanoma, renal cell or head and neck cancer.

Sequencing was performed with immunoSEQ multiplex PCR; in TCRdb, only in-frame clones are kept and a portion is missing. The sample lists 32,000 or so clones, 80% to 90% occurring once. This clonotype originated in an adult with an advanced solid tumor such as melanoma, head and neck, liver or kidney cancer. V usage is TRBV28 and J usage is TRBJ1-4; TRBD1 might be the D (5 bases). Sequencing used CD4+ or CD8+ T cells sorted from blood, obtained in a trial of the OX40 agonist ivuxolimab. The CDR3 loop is CASSLGAGTAGNEKLFF. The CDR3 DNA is TGTGCCAGCAGTTTAGGTGCCGGGACCGCGGGAAATGAAAAACTGTTTTTT.